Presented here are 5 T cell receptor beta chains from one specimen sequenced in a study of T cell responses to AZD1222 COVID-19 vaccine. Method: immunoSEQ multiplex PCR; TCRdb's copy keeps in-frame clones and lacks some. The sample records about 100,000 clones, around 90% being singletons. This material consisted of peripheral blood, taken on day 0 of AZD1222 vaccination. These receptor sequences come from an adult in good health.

This CDR3 is CASSMGPGANEQYF. The CDR3 bases are TGTGCCAGTAGTATGGGTCCCGGGGCCAACGAGCAGTACTTC. This chain links TRBV19 with TRBJ2-7; D is perhaps TRBD1 or TRBD2 (5 bases each). Per the germline V gene, CDR1 is LNHDA and CDR2 is SQIVND (reference sequence). The CDR3 is made up of 14 amino acids. V lost 3 bases, J lost 5 bases, and 14 bases lay in between. Looking up the rest from reference TRBV19 and TRBJ2-7 gives the full variable domain: DGGITQSPKYLFRKEGQNVTLSCEQNLNHDAMYWYRQDPGQGLRLIYYSQIVNDFQKGDIAEGYSVSREKKESFPLTVTSAQKNPTAFYLCASSMGPGANEQYFGPGTRLTVT.

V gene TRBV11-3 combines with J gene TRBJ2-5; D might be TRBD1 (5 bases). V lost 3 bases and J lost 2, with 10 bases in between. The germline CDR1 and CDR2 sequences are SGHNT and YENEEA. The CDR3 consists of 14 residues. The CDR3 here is CASSLTAQQETQYF. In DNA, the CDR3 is TGTGCCAGCAGCTTGACAGCTCAACAAGAGACCCAGTACTTC. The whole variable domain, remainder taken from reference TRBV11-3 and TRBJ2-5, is EAGVVQSPRYKIIEKKQPVAFWCNPISGHNTLYWYLQNLGQGPELLIRYENEEAVDDSQLPKDRFSAERLKGVDSTLKIQPAELGDSAVYLCASSLTAQQETQYFGPGTRLLVL.

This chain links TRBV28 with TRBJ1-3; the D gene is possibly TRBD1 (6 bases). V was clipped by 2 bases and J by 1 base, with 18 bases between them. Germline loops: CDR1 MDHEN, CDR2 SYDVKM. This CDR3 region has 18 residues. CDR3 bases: TGTGCCAGCAGTTTAAGTCTCGGGTCAGGGGTTTCTGGAAACACCATATATTTT. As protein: CASSLSLGSGVSGNTIYF.

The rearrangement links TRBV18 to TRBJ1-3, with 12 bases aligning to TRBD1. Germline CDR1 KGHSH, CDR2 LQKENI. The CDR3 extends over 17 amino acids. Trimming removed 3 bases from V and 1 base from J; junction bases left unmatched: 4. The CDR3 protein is CASSPRGQGASGNTIYF. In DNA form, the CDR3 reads TGTGCCAGCTCACCCCGGGGACAGGGGGCTTCTGGAAACACCATATATTTT.

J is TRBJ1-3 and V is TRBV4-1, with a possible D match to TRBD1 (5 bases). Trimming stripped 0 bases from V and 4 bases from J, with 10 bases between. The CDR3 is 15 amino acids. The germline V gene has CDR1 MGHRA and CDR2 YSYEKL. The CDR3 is CASSQDGGHGNTIYF. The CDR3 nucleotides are TGCGCCAGCAGCCAAGATGGGGGTCACGGAAACACCATATATTTT.